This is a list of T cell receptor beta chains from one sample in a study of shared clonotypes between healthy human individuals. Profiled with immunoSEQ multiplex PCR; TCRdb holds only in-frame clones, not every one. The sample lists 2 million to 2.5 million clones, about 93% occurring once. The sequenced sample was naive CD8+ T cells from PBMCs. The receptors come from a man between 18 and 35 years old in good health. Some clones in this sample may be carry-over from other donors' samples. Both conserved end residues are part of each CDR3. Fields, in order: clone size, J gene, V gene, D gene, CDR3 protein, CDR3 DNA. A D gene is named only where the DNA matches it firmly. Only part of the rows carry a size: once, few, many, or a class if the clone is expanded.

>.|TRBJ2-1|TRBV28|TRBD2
CASSLPQLAGGLADEQFF
TGTGCCAGCAGTCTGCCCCAACTAGCGGGAGGGCTAGCAGATGAGCAGTTCTTC
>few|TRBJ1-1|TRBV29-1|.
CITGGEGNTEAFF
TGCATCACCGGGGGGGAAGGGAACACTGAAGCTTTCTTT
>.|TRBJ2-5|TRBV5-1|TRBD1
CASSFIGQAQETQYF
TGCGCCAGCAGCTTTATTGGACAGGCTCAAGAGACCCAGTACTTC
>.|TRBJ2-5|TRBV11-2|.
CASSSPYFDGRETQYF
TGTGCCAGCAGCTCCCCGTATTTTGACGGGCGAGAGACCCAGTACTTC
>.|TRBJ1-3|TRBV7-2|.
CASSLGFEGSGNTIYF
TGTGCCAGCAGCTTAGGGTTTGAGGGGTCTGGAAACACCATATATTTT
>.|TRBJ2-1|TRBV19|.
CASSIGIPYNEQFF
TGTGCCAGTAGTATAGGTATCCCCTACAATGAGCAGTTCTTC
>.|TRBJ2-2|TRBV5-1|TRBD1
CASSYFTGQGTNTGELFF
TGCGCCAGCAGCTATTTCACGGGACAGGGGACGAACACCGGGGAGCTGTTTTTT
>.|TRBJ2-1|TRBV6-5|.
CASSYVRAVDEQFF
TGTGCCAGCAGTTACGTAAGGGCGGTGGATGAGCAGTTCTTC
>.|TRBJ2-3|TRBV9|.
CASSVAQGRVSTDTQYF
TGTGCCAGCAGCGTAGCGCAGGGCCGGGTTAGCACAGATACGCAGTATTTT
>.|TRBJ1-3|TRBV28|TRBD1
CASRPGTASGNTIYF
TGTGCCAGCAGGCCCGGGACAGCCTCTGGAAACACCATATATTTT
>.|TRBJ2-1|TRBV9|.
CASSPLWRTEYNEQFF
TGTGCCAGCTCCCCACTGTGGCGGACCGAGTACAATGAGCAGTTCTTC
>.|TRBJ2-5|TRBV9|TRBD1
CASSPYLTGGAQTQYF
TGTGCCAGCAGCCCCTACCTAACAGGGGGCGCGCAGACCCAGTACTTC
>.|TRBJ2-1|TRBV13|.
CASSSTQGLQFF
TGTGCCAGCAGCTCAACACAGGGTTTGCAGTTCTTC
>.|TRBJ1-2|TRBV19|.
CASMGRGDYGYTF
TGTGCGAGTATGGGTCGGGGGGACTATGGCTACACCTTC
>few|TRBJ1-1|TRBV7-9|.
CASSSRREARHTEAFF
TGTGCCAGCAGCTCGAGAAGGGAGGCTCGGCACACTGAAGCTTTCTTT
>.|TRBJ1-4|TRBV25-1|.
CASSERSWTTNEKLFF
TGTGCCAGCAGTGAAAGGAGTTGGACAACTAATGAAAAACTGTTTTTT
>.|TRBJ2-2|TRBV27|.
CASSWGYTGELFF
TGTGCCAGCAGTTGGGGGTACACCGGGGAGCTGTTTTTT
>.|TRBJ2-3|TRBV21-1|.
CASSGAPDTQYF
TGTGCCAGCAGCGGAGCGCCCGATACGCAGTATTTT
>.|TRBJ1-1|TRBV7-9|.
CASSSLRGGREGTEAFF
TGTGCCAGCAGCTCCCTTAGGGGGGGGCGCGAAGGCACTGAAGCTTTCTTT
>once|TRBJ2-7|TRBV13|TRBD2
CASSLGTSGYYEQYF
TGTGCCAGCAGCTTGGGGACTAGCGGATACTACGAGCAGTACTTC
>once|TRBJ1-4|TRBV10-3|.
CAIQGQSNEKLFF
TGTGCCATCCAGGGGCAGAGTAATGAAAAACTGTTTTTT
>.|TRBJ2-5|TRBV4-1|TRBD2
CASSQVWAGEGETQYF
TGCGCCAGCAGCCAAGTCTGGGCGGGAGAGGGAGAGACCCAGTACTTC
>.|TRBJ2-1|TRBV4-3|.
CASSLFTGRLDNEQFF
TGCGCCAGCAGCCTTTTCACGGGCCGTCTGGATAATGAGCAGTTCTTC
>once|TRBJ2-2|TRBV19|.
CASSIDPYMENTGELFF
TGTGCCAGTAGTATAGATCCCTACATGGAGAACACCGGGGAGCTGTTTTTT
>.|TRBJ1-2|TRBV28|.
CASSLPGGLDQTYGYTF
TGTGCCAGCAGTTTACCGGGAGGTCTAGACCAAACCTATGGCTACACCTTC
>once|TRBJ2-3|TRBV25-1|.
CASSLLMGDTQYF
TGTGCCAGCAGTTTGTTGATGGGGGATACGCAGTATTTT
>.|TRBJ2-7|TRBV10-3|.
CAIRGNASFERQYF
TGTGCCATCAGGGGGAACGCATCATTTGAGAGGCAGTACTTC
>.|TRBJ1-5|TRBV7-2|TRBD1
CASSLIGGQGGQPQHF
TGTGCCAGCAGCCTCATAGGTGGACAGGGGGGTCAGCCCCAGCATTTT
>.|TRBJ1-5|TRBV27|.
CASSLSGGAIQPQHF
TGTGCCAGCAGTTTATCAGGGGGAGCGATTCAGCCCCAGCATTTT
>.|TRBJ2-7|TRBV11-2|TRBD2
CASSDIAGGGDEQYF
TGTGCCAGCAGCGATATAGCGGGAGGGGGCGACGAGCAGTACTTC
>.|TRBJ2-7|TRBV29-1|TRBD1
CSVVKTGFYEQYF
TGCAGCGTTGTCAAGACAGGGTTCTACGAGCAGTACTTC
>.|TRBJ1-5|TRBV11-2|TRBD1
CASSLNRGQPQHF
TGTGCCAGCAGCTTAAACAGGGGACAGCCCCAGCATTTT
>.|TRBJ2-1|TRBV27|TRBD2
CASSFQRGRGYNEQFF
TGTGCCAGCAGTTTCCAACGAGGGAGGGGATACAATGAGCAGTTCTTC
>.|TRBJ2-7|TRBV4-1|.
CASSAVGHLAPQYF
TGCGCCAGCAGCGCCGTGGGGCACCTGGCGCCGCAGTACTTC
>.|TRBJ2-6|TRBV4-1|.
CASSQESYMANVLTF
TGCGCCAGCAGCCAAGAATCATACATGGCCAACGTCCTGACTTTC
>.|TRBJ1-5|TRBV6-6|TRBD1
CASSYEQGAWNQPQHF
TGTGCCAGCAGTTACGAACAGGGGGCATGGAATCAGCCCCAGCATTTT
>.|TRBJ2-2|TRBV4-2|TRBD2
CASSQDELAGEHGELFF
TGTGCCAGCAGCCAAGATGAACTAGCGGGAGAACACGGGGAGCTGTTTTTT
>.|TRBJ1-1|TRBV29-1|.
CSVEPFGGSNTEAFF
TGCAGCGTTGAACCGTTTGGGGGGTCGAACACTGAAGCTTTCTTT
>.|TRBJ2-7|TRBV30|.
CAWRASPGYNEQYF
TGTGCCTGGAGGGCCAGTCCAGGGTACAACGAGCAGTACTTC
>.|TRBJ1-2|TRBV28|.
CASSLGGVGYTF
TGTGCCAGCAGCCTCGGGGGGGTTGGCTACACCTTC
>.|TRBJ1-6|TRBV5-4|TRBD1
CASSLGTGSGSPLHF
TGTGCCAGCAGCCTAGGGACAGGGTCGGGATCACCCCTCCACTTT
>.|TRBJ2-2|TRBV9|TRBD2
CASSLGLGLALTGELFF
TGTGCCAGCAGCCTAGGCTTGGGACTAGCGCTTACCGGGGAGCTGTTTTTT
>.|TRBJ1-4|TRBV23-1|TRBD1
CASSQGMGRGDRGIDEKLFF
TGCGCCAGCAGTCAAGGAATGGGCAGGGGCGACAGGGGGATCGATGAAAAACTGTTTTTT
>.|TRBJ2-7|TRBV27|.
CASSLGTAYEQYF
TGTGCCAGCAGTTTAGGGACGGCCTACGAGCAGTACTTC
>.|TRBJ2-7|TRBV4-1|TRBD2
CASSPEPGLAGISGEQYF
TGCGCCAGCAGCCCCGAGCCGGGACTAGCGGGGATTTCGGGCGAGCAGTACTTC
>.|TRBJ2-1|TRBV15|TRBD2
CATSRDGGRAYNEQFF
TGTGCCACCAGCAGAGATGGCGGGAGGGCCTACAATGAGCAGTTCTTC
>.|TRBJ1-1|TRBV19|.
CASSIQDRNTEAFF
TGTGCCAGTAGTATACAGGACAGGAACACTGAAGCTTTCTTT
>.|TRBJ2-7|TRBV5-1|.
CASMSGPAYEQYF
TGCGCCAGCATGAGCGGTCCCGCCTACGAGCAGTACTTC
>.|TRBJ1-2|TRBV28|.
CASSFGAGWDGYTF
TGTGCCAGCAGTTTCGGGGCAGGATGGGATGGCTACACCTTC